A selection of T cell receptor beta chains follows, all from one sample in a study of cytomegalovirus exposure and HLA in healthy donors. Here immunoSEQ multiplex PCR was the method, and the copy in TCRdb shows in-frame clones only, minus some. The data hold about 170,000 clones, with roughly 76% observed a single time. Sequencing used PBMCs. The receptors stem from a male donor in good health and CMV-seronegative. Each CDR3 is given with its conserved first and last residue. The order of the fields is CDR3 length, clone size, V gene, J gene, D gene, CDR3 protein, CDR3 DNA. D genes are given only for firm matches. Not every row has a clone size; where given, it reads once, few, many or a size class.

len: 13
abundance: .
v_gene: TRBV6-1
j_gene: TRBJ1-4
d_gene: .
CDR3aa: CASTVRTNEKLFF
CDR3nt: TGTGCCAGCACCGTCCGGACTAATGAAAAACTGTTTTTT

len: 14
abundance: .
v_gene: TRBV6-5
j_gene: TRBJ2-7
d_gene: TRBD1
CDR3aa: CASSLGQGTYEQYF
CDR3nt: TGTGCCAGCAGTTTGGGACAGGGAACTTACGAGCAGTACTTC

len: 15
abundance: .
v_gene: TRBV6-6
j_gene: TRBJ2-7
d_gene: TRBD1
CDR3aa: CASSYSEGQGYEQYF
CDR3nt: TGTGCCAGCAGTTACTCTGAAGGACAGGGTTACGAGCAGTACTTC

len: 17
abundance: .
v_gene: TRBV18
j_gene: TRBJ1-3
d_gene: .
CDR3aa: CASSPQGRGGSGNTIYF
CDR3nt: TGTGCCAGCTCACCACAGGGTCGCGGAGGCTCTGGAAACACCATATATTTT

len: 16
abundance: .
v_gene: TRBV6-6
j_gene: TRBJ1-6
d_gene: .
CDR3aa: CASSLRGGRYNSPLHF
CDR3nt: TGTGCCAGCAGTCTGCGGGGGGGCCGCTATAATTCACCCCTCCACTTT

len: 14
abundance: .
v_gene: TRBV6-1
j_gene: TRBJ1-5
d_gene: TRBD1
CDR3aa: CASSATGGWQPQHF
CDR3nt: TGTGCCAGCAGTGCGACAGGGGGCTGGCAGCCCCAGCATTTT

len: 15
abundance: .
v_gene: TRBV6-5
j_gene: TRBJ1-5
d_gene: .
CDR3aa: CASSYSRGAGQPQHF
CDR3nt: TGTGCCAGCAGTTACTCGAGAGGAGCGGGGCAGCCCCAGCATTTT

len: 16
abundance: .
v_gene: TRBV19
j_gene: TRBJ2-5
d_gene: TRBD2
CDR3aa: CASSKGLAGRQETQYF
CDR3nt: TGTGCCAGTAGTAAGGGACTAGCGGGGAGACAAGAGACCCAGTACTTC

len: 19
abundance: .
v_gene: TRBV5-1
j_gene: TRBJ2-1
d_gene: TRBD2
CDR3aa: CASSNTGTSGAFSYNEQFF
CDR3nt: TGCGCCAGCAGCAACACCGGGACTAGCGGGGCCTTCTCCTACAATGAGCAGTTCTTC

len: 12
abundance: .
v_gene: TRBV9
j_gene: TRBJ2-2
d_gene: .
CDR3aa: CASSALTGELFF
CDR3nt: TGTGCCAGCAGCGCTCTAACCGGGGAGCTGTTTTTT

len: 17
abundance: once
v_gene: TRBV18
j_gene: TRBJ1-2
d_gene: .
CDR3aa: CASSLNQPGDSTSGYTF
CDR3nt: TGTGCCAGCTCACTGAATCAGCCCGGGGACTCCACTTCTGGCTACACCTTC

len: 13
abundance: .
v_gene: TRBV30
j_gene: TRBJ2-2
d_gene: .
CDR3aa: CAWSVGFTGELFF
CDR3nt: TGTGCCTGGAGTGTGGGCTTTACCGGGGAGCTGTTTTTT

len: 14
abundance: .
v_gene: TRBV30
j_gene: TRBJ1-2
d_gene: .
CDR3aa: CAWSQPVGAEGYTF
CDR3nt: TGTGCCTGGAGCCAACCGGTGGGGGCAGAGGGCTACACCTTC

len: 14
abundance: .
v_gene: TRBV4-1
j_gene: TRBJ1-1
d_gene: .
CDR3aa: CASSHQAGVTEAFF
CDR3nt: TGCGCCAGCAGCCATCAGGCCGGGGTCACTGAAGCTTTCTTT

len: 15
abundance: .
v_gene: TRBV27
j_gene: TRBJ1-6
d_gene: TRBD1
CDR3aa: CASSSLGQGDSPLHF
CDR3nt: TGTGCCAGCAGTTCCCTGGGACAGGGGGATTCACCCCTCCACTTT

len: 14
abundance: .
v_gene: TRBV5-1
j_gene: TRBJ2-3
d_gene: .
CDR3aa: CASSLFEGLDTQYF
CDR3nt: TGCGCCAGCAGCTTGTTCGAGGGATTAGATACGCAGTATTTT

len: 14
abundance: few
v_gene: TRBV5-1
j_gene: TRBJ1-6
d_gene: TRBD1
CDR3aa: CASSIDRGDSPLHF
CDR3nt: TGCGCCAGCAGCATCGACAGGGGTGATTCACCCCTCCACTTT

len: 16
abundance: .
v_gene: TRBV5-1
j_gene: TRBJ2-2
d_gene: .
CDR3aa: CASSLVSTPGTGELFF
CDR3nt: TGCGCCAGCAGCTTGGTGAGCACCCCGGGCACCGGGGAGCTGTTTTTT

len: 16
abundance: few
v_gene: TRBV13
j_gene: TRBJ1-1
d_gene: .
CDR3aa: CASSLFGADMNTEAFF
CDR3nt: TGTGCCAGCAGCTTATTTGGGGCAGACATGAACACTGAAGCTTTCTTT

len: 13
abundance: .
v_gene: TRBV19
j_gene: TRBJ1-1
d_gene: .
CDR3aa: CASSIWPWTEAFF
CDR3nt: TGTGCCAGTAGCATATGGCCATGGACTGAAGCTTTCTTT

len: 14
abundance: .
v_gene: TRBV10-3
j_gene: TRBJ2-7
d_gene: .
CDR3aa: CATRPDSRSYEQYF
CDR3nt: TGTGCCACCCGTCCGGACAGTCGATCCTACGAGCAGTACTTC

len: 16
abundance: .
v_gene: TRBV6-5
j_gene: TRBJ1-5
d_gene: .
CDR3aa: CASSSVRAVGNQPQHF
CDR3nt: TGTGCCAGCAGTTCGGTCAGGGCCGTAGGCAATCAGCCCCAGCATTTT

len: 13
abundance: once
v_gene: TRBV27
j_gene: TRBJ2-1
d_gene: .
CDR3aa: CASSRQRVNEQFF
CDR3nt: TGTGCCAGCAGTCGACAGCGGGTAAATGAGCAGTTCTTC

len: 11
abundance: once
v_gene: TRBV7-9
j_gene: TRBJ2-7
d_gene: .
CDR3aa: CASSPAYEQYF
CDR3nt: TGTGCCAGCAGCCCAGCCTACGAGCAGTACTTC

len: 12
abundance: .
v_gene: TRBV29-1
j_gene: TRBJ1-1
d_gene: .
CDR3aa: CSAGLVATEAFF
CDR3nt: TGCAGCGCAGGGCTGGTGGCCACTGAAGCTTTCTTT

len: 16
abundance: .
v_gene: TRBV10-3
j_gene: TRBJ2-3
d_gene: .
CDR3aa: CAISPTGTESTDTQYF
CDR3nt: TGTGCCATCAGTCCGACCGGGACTGAGAGCACAGATACGCAGTATTTT

len: 15
abundance: .
v_gene: TRBV9
j_gene: TRBJ2-7
d_gene: TRBD1
CDR3aa: CASSVGTGGVYEQYF
CDR3nt: TGTGCCAGCAGCGTAGGGACAGGGGGGGTCTACGAGCAGTACTTC

len: 13
abundance: .
v_gene: TRBV6-5
j_gene: TRBJ1-4
d_gene: .
CDR3aa: CASSFGYNEKLFF
CDR3nt: TGTGCCAGCAGTTTCGGGTACAATGAAAAACTGTTTTTT

len: 16
abundance: .
v_gene: TRBV7-2
j_gene: TRBJ2-7
d_gene: .
CDR3aa: CASSLYRTRSPYEQYF
CDR3nt: TGTGCCAGCAGCTTATATCGGACTCGGAGCCCCTACGAGCAGTACTTC

len: 12
abundance: once
v_gene: TRBV19
j_gene: TRBJ1-4
d_gene: TRBD1
CDR3aa: CASSQGQGRLFF
CDR3nt: TGTGCCAGTAGTCAAGGACAGGGTAGACTGTTTTTT

len: 16
abundance: .
v_gene: TRBV6-5
j_gene: TRBJ1-1
d_gene: TRBD1
CDR3aa: CASSYFSGTGEPEAFF
CDR3nt: TGTGCCAGCAGTTACTTCTCCGGGACAGGGGAGCCTGAAGCTTTCTTT

len: 17
abundance: .
v_gene: TRBV4-1
j_gene: TRBJ2-2
d_gene: .
CDR3aa: CASSQVYQGPNTGELFF
CDR3nt: TGCGCCAGCAGCCAAGTCTATCAGGGGCCGAACACCGGGGAGCTGTTTTTT

len: 13
abundance: .
v_gene: TRBV2
j_gene: TRBJ1-3
d_gene: .
CDR3aa: CARFQGGGNTIYF
CDR3nt: TGTGCCAGGTTTCAGGGTGGAGGAAACACCATATATTTT

len: 16
abundance: .
v_gene: TRBV5-1
j_gene: TRBJ1-1
d_gene: TRBD1
CDR3aa: CASSWGLGTGGPEAFF
CDR3nt: TGCGCCAGCAGCTGGGGTCTTGGGACAGGGGGCCCTGAAGCTTTCTTT

len: 18
abundance: .
v_gene: TRBV19
j_gene: TRBJ1-5
d_gene: TRBD1
CDR3aa: CASSVSGTGGAGNQPQHF
CDR3nt: TGTGCCAGTAGTGTCTCCGGGACAGGGGGCGCAGGCAATCAGCCCCAGCATTTT

len: 16
abundance: .
v_gene: TRBV15
j_gene: TRBJ2-6
d_gene: .
CDR3aa: CATSSGRTAGANVLTF
CDR3nt: TGTGCCACCAGCAGCGGACGGACAGCCGGGGCCAACGTCCTGACTTTC